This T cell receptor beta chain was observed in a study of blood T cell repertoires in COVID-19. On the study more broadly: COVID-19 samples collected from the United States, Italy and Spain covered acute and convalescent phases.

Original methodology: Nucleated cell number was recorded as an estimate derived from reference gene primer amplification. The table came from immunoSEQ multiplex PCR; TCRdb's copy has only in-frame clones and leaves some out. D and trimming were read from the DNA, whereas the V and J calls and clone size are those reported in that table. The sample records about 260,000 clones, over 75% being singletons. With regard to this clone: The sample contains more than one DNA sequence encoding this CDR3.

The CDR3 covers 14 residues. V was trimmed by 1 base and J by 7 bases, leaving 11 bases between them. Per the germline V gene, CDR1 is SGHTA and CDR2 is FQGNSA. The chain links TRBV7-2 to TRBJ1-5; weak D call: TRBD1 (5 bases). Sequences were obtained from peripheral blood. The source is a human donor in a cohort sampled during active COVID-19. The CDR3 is CASSLGGGGQPQHF. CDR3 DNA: TGTGCCAGCAGCTTAGGGGGGGGAGGCCAGCCCCAGCATTTT. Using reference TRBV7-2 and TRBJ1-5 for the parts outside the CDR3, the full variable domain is GAGVSQSPSNKVTEKGKDVELRCDPISGHTALYWYRQSLGQGLEFLIYFQGNSAPDKSGLPSDRFSAERTGGSVSTLTIQRTQQEDSAVYLCASSLGGGGQPQHFGDGTRLSIL.